This entry lists 5 T cell receptor beta chains sequenced from one sample in a study of technical replicates of blood from several donors. TCRdb's copy holds only in-frame clones and misses some; the assay was immunoSEQ multiplex PCR. There are about 100,000 clones in the sample; 95% occur only once, and roughly 0.22% lies in the top ten. The sample taken for sequencing was T cells isolated from PBMCs. These receptors were obtained from a human donor in good health.

J is TRBJ2-3 and V is TRBV11-2, with 11 bases that match TRBD2. Germline CDR1 is SGHAT and CDR2 is FQNNGV. The CDR3 sequence is 16 residues long. Germline trimming cut 5 bases from V and 4 bases from J; bases unmatched to any gene: 8. The CDR3 nucleotides are TGTGCCAGCAGCGTTAGCGGGAGGGCCAGGGCAGATACGCAGTATTTT. It encodes CASSVSGRARADTQYF. Based on the CDR3 plus reference TRBV11-2 and TRBJ2-3, the full variable domain is EAGVAQSPRYKIIEKRQSVAFWCNPISGHATLYWYQQILGQGPKLLIQFQNNGVVDDSQLPKDRFSAERLKGVDSTLKIQPAKLEDSAVYLCASSVSGRARADTQYFGPGTRLTVL.

The V and J genes are TRBV16 and TRBJ2-7, with 9 bases identical to TRBD1. Germline CDR1 KGHSY, CDR2 FQNENV. Trimming at V came to 2 bases and at J to 7 bases, leaving 9 bases not matched to a gene. The CDR3 covers 15 residues. The CDR3 DNA sequence: TGTGCCAGCAGCCAAGCGACAGGGGGGATGAATGAGCAGTACTTC. Residues: CASSQATGGMNEQYF. The full variable domain, with the rest looked up from reference TRBV16 and TRBJ2-7, is GEEVAQTPKHLVRGEGQKAKLYCAPIKGHSYVFWYQQVLKNEFKFLISFQNENVFDETGMPKERFSAKCLPNSPCSLEIQATKLEDSAVYFCASSQATGGMNEQYFGPGTRLTVT.

J is TRBJ1-2 and V is TRBV28; TRBD1 agrees at 10 bases. The germline V gene has CDR1 MDHEN and CDR2 SYDVKM. The CDR3 sequence is 17 residues long. Germline trimming cut 3 bases from V and 5 bases from J; bases unmatched to any gene: 12. The chain's CDR3 is CASSLGQGTILGYGYTF. DNA for the CDR3: TGTGCCAGCAGTTTGGGACAGGGGACAATTCTGGGGTATGGCTACACCTTC.

The rearrangement links TRBV11-2 to TRBJ1-1; possible D gene TRBD1, 6 bases. The CDR3 totals 16 residues. Germline CDR1 is SGHAT and CDR2 is FQNNGV. The germline V and J ends were trimmed by 4 bases and 1 base, with 16 bases remaining between them. In DNA, the CDR3 is TGTGCCAGCAGCTGGGGGGGCGATAAGCGGAACACTGAAGCTTTCTTT. It yields the protein CASSWGGDKRNTEAFF.

The chain couples TRBV7-2 to TRBJ2-1; D gene ambiguous. The germline V and J ends were trimmed by 2 bases and 11 bases, with 16 bases remaining between them. The CDR3 sequence is 14 residues long. Per germline, CDR1 SGHTA and CDR2 FQGNSA. DNA for the CDR3: TGTGCCAGCAGCTTACGAGTGGAGTCCCGGAAGCAGTTCTTC. It codes for CASSLRVESRKQFF. The entire variable domain, with the rest obtained from reference TRBV7-2 and TRBJ2-1, is as follows: GAGVSQSPSNKVTEKGKDVELRCDPISGHTALYWYRQSLGQGLEFLIYFQGNSAPDKSGLPSDRFSAERTGGSVSTLTIQRTQQEDSAVYLCASSLRVESRKQFFGPGTRLTVL.